This entry features one T cell receptor (beta chain) sequence. Patients chosen for sequencing had shown CD8+CD57+ cell expansion by flow cytometry. Patients uniformly had severe acquired aplastic anemia. Therapy had not been given to patients before blood sampling. This sample is drawn from a study of CD8+CD57+ T cells in acquired aplastic anemia. The wider study: Quantities of DNA derived from sorted CD4+ and CD8+ cells averaged roughly 3 ug.

It was genomic DNA that served as the template for profiling TCR beta VDJ and CDR3. From the reads, TCRdb called clonotypes with MiXCR, one entry per CDR3 protein. The sample has roughly 500,000 distinct CDR3 sequences; about a third are singletons. Sequenced sample: sorted CD4+, CD8+, or CD8+CD57+ T cells (not recorded which) from PBMCs. The TCR was taken from a human donor with aplastic anemia.

This CDR3 is CASSEAGTGITYEQYF. The CDR3 DNA reads TGTGCCAGCAGTGAGGCCGGGACAGGGATCACCTACGAGCAGTACTTC. The chain carries TRBV6-1 and TRBJ2-7, with 9 bases aligning to TRBD1. Trimming at V came to 3 bases and at J to 2 bases, leaving 8 bases not matched to a gene. The germline gives CDR1 MNHNS, CDR2 SASEGT. CDR3 size: 16 residues.